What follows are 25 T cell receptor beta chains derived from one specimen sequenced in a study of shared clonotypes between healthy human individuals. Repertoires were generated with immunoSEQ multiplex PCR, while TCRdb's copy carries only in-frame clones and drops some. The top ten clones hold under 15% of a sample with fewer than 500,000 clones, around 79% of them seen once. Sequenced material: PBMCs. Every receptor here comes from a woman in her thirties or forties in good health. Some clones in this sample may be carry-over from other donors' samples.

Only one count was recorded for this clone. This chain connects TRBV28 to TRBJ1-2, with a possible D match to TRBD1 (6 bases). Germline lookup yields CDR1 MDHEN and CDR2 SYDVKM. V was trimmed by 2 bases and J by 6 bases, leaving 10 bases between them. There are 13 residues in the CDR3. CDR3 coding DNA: TGTGCCAGCAGTTTAGGACAGAAAAATGGCTACACCTTC. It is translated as CASSLGQKNGYTF.

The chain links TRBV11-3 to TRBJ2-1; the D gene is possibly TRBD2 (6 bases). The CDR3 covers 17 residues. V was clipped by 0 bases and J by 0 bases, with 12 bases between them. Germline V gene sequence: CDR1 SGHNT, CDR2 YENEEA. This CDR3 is CASSLDWAGSSYNEQFF. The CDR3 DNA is TGTGCCAGCAGCTTAGATTGGGCGGGGAGCTCCTACAATGAGCAGTTCTTC.

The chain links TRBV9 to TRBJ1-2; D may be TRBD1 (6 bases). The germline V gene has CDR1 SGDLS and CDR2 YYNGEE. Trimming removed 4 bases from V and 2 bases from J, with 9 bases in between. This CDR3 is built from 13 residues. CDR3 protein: CASSRGQNYGYTF. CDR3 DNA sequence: TGTGCCAGCAGCAGAGGACAGAACTATGGCTACACCTTC.

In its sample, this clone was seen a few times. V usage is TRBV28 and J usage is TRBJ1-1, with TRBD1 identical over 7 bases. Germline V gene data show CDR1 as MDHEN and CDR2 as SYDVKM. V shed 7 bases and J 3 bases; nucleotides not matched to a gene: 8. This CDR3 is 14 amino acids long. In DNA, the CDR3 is TGTGCCAGCACCCCTAGGACAGGCCACACTGAAGCTTTCTTT. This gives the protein CASTPRTGHTEAFF.

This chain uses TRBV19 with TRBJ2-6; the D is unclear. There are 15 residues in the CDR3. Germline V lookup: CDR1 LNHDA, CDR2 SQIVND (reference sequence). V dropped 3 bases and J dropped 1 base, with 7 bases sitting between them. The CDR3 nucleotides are TGTGCCAGTAGTATGTCAGGATCTGGGGCCAACGTCCTGACTTTC. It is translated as CASSMSGSGANVLTF.

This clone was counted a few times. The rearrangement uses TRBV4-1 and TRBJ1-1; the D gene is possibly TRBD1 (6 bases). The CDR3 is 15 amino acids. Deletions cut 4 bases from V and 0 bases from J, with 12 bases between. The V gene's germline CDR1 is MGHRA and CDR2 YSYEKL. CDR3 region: CASSRPGALNTEAFF. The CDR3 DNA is TGCGCCAGCAGCCGGCCAGGGGCCCTGAACACTGAAGCTTTCTTT.

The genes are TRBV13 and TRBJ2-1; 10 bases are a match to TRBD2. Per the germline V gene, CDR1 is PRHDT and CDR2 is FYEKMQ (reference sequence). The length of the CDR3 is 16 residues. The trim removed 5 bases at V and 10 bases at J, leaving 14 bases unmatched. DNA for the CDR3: TGTGCCAGCAGCCCCTCAGGGGCTAGCGGGAGTCGGGAGCAGTTCTTC. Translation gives CASSPSGASGSREQFF.

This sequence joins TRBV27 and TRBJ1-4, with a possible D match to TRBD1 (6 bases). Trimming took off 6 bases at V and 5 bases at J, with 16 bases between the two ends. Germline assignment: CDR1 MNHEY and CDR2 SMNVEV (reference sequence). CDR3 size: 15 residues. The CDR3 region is CASRWQGRKNEKLFF. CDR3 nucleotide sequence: TGTGCCAGCAGGTGGCAGGGGCGGAAGAATGAAAAACTGTTTTTT.

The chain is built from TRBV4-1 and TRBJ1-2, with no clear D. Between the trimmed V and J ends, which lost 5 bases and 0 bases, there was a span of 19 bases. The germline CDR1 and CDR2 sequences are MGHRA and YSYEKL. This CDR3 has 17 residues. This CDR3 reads CASSAHFRVQTNYGYTF. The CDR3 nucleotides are TGCGCCAGCAGCGCCCACTTTCGGGTACAGACTAACTATGGCTACACCTTC.

Here the CDR3 DNA reads TGTGCCAGCAGTTACTCGTCCCCCGGGACACTAAATGAAGCTTTCTTT. It is translated as CASSYSSPGTLNEAFF. The chain couples TRBV6-6 to TRBJ1-1; D is possibly TRBD1 (6 bases). The CDR3 runs to 16 residues. V dropped 0 bases and J dropped 7 bases, with 18 bases sitting between them. Germline lookup yields CDR1 MNHNY and CDR2 SVGAGI (reference sequence).

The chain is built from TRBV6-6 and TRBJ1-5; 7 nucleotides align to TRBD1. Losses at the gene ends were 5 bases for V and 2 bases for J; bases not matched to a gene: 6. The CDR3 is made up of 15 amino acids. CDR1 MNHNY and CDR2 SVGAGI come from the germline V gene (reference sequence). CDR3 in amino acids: CASSITGEGNQPQHF. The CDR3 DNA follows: TGTGCCAGCAGTATCACAGGGGAGGGCAATCAGCCCCAGCATTTT.

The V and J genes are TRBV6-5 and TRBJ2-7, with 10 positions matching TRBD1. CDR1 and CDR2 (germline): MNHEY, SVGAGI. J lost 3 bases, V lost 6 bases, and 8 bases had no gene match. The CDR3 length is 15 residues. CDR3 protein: CASRPDRDRGYEQYF. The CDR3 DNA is TGTGCCAGCAGACCAGACCGGGACAGGGGCTACGAGCAGTACTTC.

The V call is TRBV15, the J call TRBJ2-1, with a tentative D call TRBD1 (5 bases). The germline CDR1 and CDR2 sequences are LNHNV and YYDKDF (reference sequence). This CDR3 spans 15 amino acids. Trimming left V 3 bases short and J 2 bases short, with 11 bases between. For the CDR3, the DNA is TGTGCCACCAGCAGCCCAAAGGACACCTACAATGAGCAGTTCTTC. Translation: CATSSPKDTYNEQFF.

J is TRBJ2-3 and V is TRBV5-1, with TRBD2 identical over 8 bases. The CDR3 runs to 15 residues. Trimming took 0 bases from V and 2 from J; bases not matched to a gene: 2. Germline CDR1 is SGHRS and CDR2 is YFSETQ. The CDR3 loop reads CASSLVAGFTDTQYF. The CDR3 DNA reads TGCGCCAGCAGCTTGGTAGCGGGATTCACAGATACGCAGTATTTT.

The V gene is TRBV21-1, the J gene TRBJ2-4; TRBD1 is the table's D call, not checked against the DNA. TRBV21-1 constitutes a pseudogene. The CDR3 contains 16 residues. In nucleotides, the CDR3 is TGTGCCAGCAGCCTGGCGGACACAATAGCCAAAAACATTCAGTACTTC. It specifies CASSLADTIAKNIQYF.

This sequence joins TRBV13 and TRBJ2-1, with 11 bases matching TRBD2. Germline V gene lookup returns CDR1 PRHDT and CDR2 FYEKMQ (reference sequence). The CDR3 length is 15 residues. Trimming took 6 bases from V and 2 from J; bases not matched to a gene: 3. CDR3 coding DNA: TGTGCCAGCAGTAGCGGGAGGGTCCCCTACAATGAGCAGTTCTTC. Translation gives CASSSGRVPYNEQFF.

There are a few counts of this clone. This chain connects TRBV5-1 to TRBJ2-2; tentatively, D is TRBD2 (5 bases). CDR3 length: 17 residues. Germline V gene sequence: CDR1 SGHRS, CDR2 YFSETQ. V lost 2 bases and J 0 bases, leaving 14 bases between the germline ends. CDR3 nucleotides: TGCGCCAGCAGCTTTGATCCCCTAGCTGCGAACACCGGGGAGCTGTTTTTT. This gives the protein CASSFDPLAANTGELFF.

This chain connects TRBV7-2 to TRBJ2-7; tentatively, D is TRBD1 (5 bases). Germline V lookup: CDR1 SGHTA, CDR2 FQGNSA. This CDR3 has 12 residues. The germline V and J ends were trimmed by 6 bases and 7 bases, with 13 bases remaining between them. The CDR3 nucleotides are TGTGCCAGCAGTTACCTCCAGGGAGAGCAGTACTTC. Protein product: CASSYLQGEQYF.

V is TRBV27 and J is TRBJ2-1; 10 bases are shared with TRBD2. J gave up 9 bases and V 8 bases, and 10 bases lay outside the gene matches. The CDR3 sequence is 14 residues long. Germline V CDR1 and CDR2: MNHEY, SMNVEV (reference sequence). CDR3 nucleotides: TGTGCCAGCCAAAAGCGGGAGGGCTCCCGTGAGCAGTTCTTC. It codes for CASQKREGSREQFF.

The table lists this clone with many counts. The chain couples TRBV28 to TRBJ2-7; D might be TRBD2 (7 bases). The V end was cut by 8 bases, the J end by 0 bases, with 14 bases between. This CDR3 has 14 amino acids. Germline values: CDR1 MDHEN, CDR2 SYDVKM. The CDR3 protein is CASGGATNSYEQYF. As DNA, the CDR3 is TGTGCCAGCGGGGGGGCAACGAACTCCTACGAGCAGTACTTC.

This chain's CDR3 is CASSLKYQSRSGGYTF. The CDR3, as DNA: TGTGCCAGCAGTTTAAAATACCAGAGCCGCTCAGGGGGCTACACCTTC. V usage is TRBV28 and J usage is TRBJ1-2, with a possible D match to TRBD1 (5 bases). Per germline, CDR1 MDHEN and CDR2 SYDVKM. The germline V and J ends were trimmed by 2 bases and 8 bases, with 21 bases remaining between them. CDR3 length: 16 amino acids.

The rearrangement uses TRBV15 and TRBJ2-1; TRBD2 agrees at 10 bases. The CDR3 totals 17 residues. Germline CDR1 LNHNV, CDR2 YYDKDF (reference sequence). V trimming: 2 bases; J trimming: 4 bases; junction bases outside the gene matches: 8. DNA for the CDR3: TGTGCCACCAGCAGAATAGCGGGAGGCCTCTCATACAATGAGCAGTTCTTC. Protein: CATSRIAGGLSYNEQFF.

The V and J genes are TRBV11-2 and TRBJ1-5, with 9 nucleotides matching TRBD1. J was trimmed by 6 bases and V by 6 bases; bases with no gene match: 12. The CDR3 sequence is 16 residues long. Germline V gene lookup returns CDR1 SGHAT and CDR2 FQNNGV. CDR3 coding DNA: TGTGCCAGCAGTCCTTCCGGGACAGGGCTGAGTCAGCCCCAGCATTTT. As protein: CASSPSGTGLSQPQHF.

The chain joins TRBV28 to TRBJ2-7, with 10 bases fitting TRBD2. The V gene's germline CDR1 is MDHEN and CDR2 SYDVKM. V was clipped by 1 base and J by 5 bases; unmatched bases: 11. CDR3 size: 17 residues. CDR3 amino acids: CASSLFSLAGERDEQYF. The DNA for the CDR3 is TGTGCCAGCAGTTTATTCTCCCTAGCGGGAGAGCGTGACGAGCAGTACTTC.

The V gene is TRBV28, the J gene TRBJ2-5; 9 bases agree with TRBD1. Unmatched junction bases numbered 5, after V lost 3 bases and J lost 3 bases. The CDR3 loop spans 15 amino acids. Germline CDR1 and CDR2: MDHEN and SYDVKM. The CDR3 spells CASSFLTGGKETQYF. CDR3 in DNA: TGTGCCAGCAGTTTCCTGACAGGGGGTAAAGAGACCCAGTACTTC.